Detailed here is one T cell receptor beta chain. The target antigen is unknown. In the ViraFEST assay, antigen-specific CD4+ clonotypes were identified by expansion after peptide-pool stimulation. Subsequent to less than 13 days of culture, CD4+ T cells were isolated. Infection with SARS-CoV-2 occurred in the person between March and December 2020, and PCR confirmed it. BNT162b2 vaccine or mRNA-1273 vaccine was given to participants in two doses. Trimming left V 8 bases short and J 8 bases short, with 15 bases between. Germline CDR1 reads ENHRY; CDR2 reads SYGVKD. The CDR3 is 12 amino acids. The method was immunoSEQ multiplex PCR; TCRdb's version includes in-frame clones alone and lacks a portion of them. The sample contains fewer than 15,000 clones, approximately 70% of which appear only once. These data originate in a study of vaccination effects on CD4 cells after COVID-19. Study-wide context: Following the second dose by a median of 72 days, the post-vaccine samples were obtained.

The genes are TRBV10-3 and TRBJ1-1; possible D gene TRBD1, 6 bases. This specimen consisted of CD4+ T cells from PBMCs cultured with HCoV-NL63 spike peptides, obtained after COVID-19 vaccination. The receptor comes from a human donor who had a prior SARS-CoV-2 infection. The CDR3 loop is CAIGIGGSEAFF. The CDR3 nucleotides read TGTGCCATCGGAATCGGGGGCAGCGAAGCTTTCTTT.